These 17 T cell receptor beta chains came from one sample sequenced in a study of T cell responses to AZD1222 COVID-19 vaccine. Assay used: immunoSEQ multiplex PCR; TCRdb lists only in-frame clones, some missing. The top ten hold about 1.6% of the sample, which has roughly 150,000 clones, roughly 90% seen once. Sequencing was performed on peripheral blood, taken 28 days after the second AZD1222 dose. These receptors were collected from an adult who received the AZD1222 COVID-19 vaccine.

The rearrangement links TRBV6-5 to TRBJ2-7; D might be TRBD1 or TRBD2, each matching 5 bases. Germline lookup yields CDR1 MNHEY and CDR2 SVGAGI. The V gene lost 2 bases and the J gene lost 0 bases, with 11 bases spanning the gap. This CDR3 has 15 residues. CDR3 sequence: CASSYNLGTSYEQYF. The CDR3, as DNA: TGTGCCAGCAGTTACAACTTAGGGACCTCCTACGAGCAGTACTTC.

This clone appeared a few times. The rearrangement uses TRBV4-1 and TRBJ2-7; D gene ambiguous. V gave up 1 base and J gave up 3 bases, with 10 bases separating them. This CDR3 spans 14 amino acids. The germline gives CDR1 MGHRA, CDR2 YSYEKL. The CDR3 DNA reads TGCGCCAGCAGCCAAGTAATCTTTAACTACGAGCAGTACTTC. Its translation: CASSQVIFNYEQYF.

The rearrangement joins TRBV4-1 to TRBJ1-1, with 7 bases matching TRBD1. The ends lost 4 bases at V and 4 bases at J; junction bases unmatched: 9. Germline-derived CDR1 and CDR2 are MGHRA and YSYEKL. CDR3 length: 15 residues. The CDR3 protein is CASSLSPTGLTEAFF. CDR3 DNA sequence: TGCGCCAGCAGCCTATCTCCGACAGGGCTCACTGAAGCTTTCTTT.

The table lists this clone with a few counts. V usage is TRBV7-9 and J usage is TRBJ2-5, with a tentative D call TRBD2 (6 bases). Looked up from germline, CDR1 is SEHNR and CDR2 is FQNEAQ (reference sequence). The CDR3 covers 15 residues. The ends were cut back, 5 bases at V and 5 bases at J, with 18 bases in the middle. DNA of the CDR3: TGTGCCAGCAGCGAGGAGATGGTGGGGAGGGAGACCCAGTACTTC. As protein: CASSEEMVGRETQYF. Full variable domain (missing parts from reference TRBV7-9 and TRBJ2-5): DTGVSQNPRHKITKRGQNVTFRCDPISEHNRLYWYRQTLGQGPEFLTYFQNEAQLEKSRLLSDRFSAERPKGSFSTLEIQRTEQGDSAMYLCASSEEMVGRETQYFGPGTRLLVL.

The chain combines TRBV5-1 with TRBJ1-4, with D possibly matching TRBD1 (6 bases). V was clipped by 0 bases and J by 4 bases, with 13 bases between them. The CDR3 is 16 amino acids. Germline values: CDR1 SGHRS, CDR2 YFSETQ. CDR3 amino acids: CASSLDLRGSNEKLFF. The CDR3 nucleotides are TGCGCCAGCAGCTTGGATTTGAGGGGGAGTAATGAAAAACTGTTTTTT.

This sequence joins TRBV19 and TRBJ1-5; D call uncertain. Per germline, CDR1 LNHDA and CDR2 SQIVND (reference sequence). V was pared by 7 bases and J by 3 bases, with 10 bases between. The CDR3 contains 13 residues. The CDR3 loop reads CASNMGSNQPQHF. The CDR3 DNA follows: TGTGCCAGTAATATGGGTTCCAATCAGCCCCAGCATTTT. Looking up the rest from reference TRBV19 and TRBJ1-5 gives the full variable domain: DGGITQSPKYLFRKEGQNVTLSCEQNLNHDAMYWYRQDPGQGLRLIYYSQIVNDFQKGDIAEGYSVSREKKESFPLTVTSAQKNPTAFYLCASNMGSNQPQHFGDGTRLSIL.

The CDR3 protein is CASSRGNQPQHF. CDR3 sequence (DNA): TGTGCCAGCAGCCGCGGTAATCAGCCCCAGCATTTT. The chain couples TRBV3-1 (or the pseudogene TRBV3-2) to TRBJ1-5; D is uncertain. This CDR3 has 12 residues. Germline CDR1 LGHDT, CDR2 YNNKEL (reference sequence). Between the trimmed V and J ends, which lost 4 bases and 4 bases, there was a span of 5 bases.

This clone was detected only once. This chain joins TRBV6-5 and TRBJ1-3; no clear D gene. The germline V gene encodes CDR1 MNHEY and CDR2 SVGAGI. Trimming pared 6 bases from V and 0 bases from J, leaving 12 bases between. This CDR3 region has 15 residues. The CDR3 here is CASSFGFHSGNTIYF. The CDR3, as DNA: TGTGCCAGCAGCTTTGGATTCCACTCTGGAAACACCATATATTTT.

The chain is built from TRBV6-6 and TRBJ1-1; D remains unclear. The CDR3 loop spans 14 amino acids. The V end was cut by 2 bases, the J end by 4 bases, with 11 bases between. Germline CDR1 reads MNHNY; CDR2 reads SVGAGI (reference sequence). Here the CDR3 reads CASSYRVTGTEAFF. The CDR3 coding sequence is TGTGCCAGCAGTTACAGGGTCACGGGCACTGAAGCTTTCTTT.

The chain links TRBV28 to TRBJ2-7; D is undetermined. CDR1 is MDHEN and CDR2 is SYDVKM in the germline V gene. The ends were cut back, 0 bases at V and 2 bases at J, with 5 bases in the middle. The CDR3 totals 13 residues. In DNA form, the CDR3 reads TGTGCCAGCAGTTTATGGAGACCCTACGAGCAGTACTTC. As protein: CASSLWRPYEQYF. Combining the CDR3 with reference TRBV28 and TRBJ2-7 gives the whole variable domain DVKVTQSSRYLVKRTGEKVFLECVQDMDHENMFWYRQDPGLGLRLIYFSYDVKMKEKGDIPEGYSVSREKKERFSLILESASTNQTSMYLCASSLWRPYEQYFGPGTRLTVT.

The chain carries TRBV6-5 and TRBJ2-1, with a weak D call TRBD2 (6 bases). The germline V gene has CDR1 MNHEY and CDR2 SVGAGI. This CDR3 has 12 residues. V was pared by 0 bases and J by 9 bases, with 6 bases between. The DNA of the CDR3 is TGTGCCAGCAGTTACTCGACTAGTGAGCAGTTCTTC. Its translation: CASSYSTSEQFF.

The rearrangement uses TRBV6-4 and TRBJ1-5; D is unresolved. The germline V gene encodes CDR1 MRHNA and CDR2 SNTAGT. The CDR3 runs to 14 residues. V was pared by 4 bases and J by 5 bases, with 12 bases between. The DNA of the CDR3 is TGTGCCAGCAGTGTTTCAGGTTGGGATCAGCCCCAGCATTTT. As protein: CASSVSGWDQPQHF.

This clone was counted only a few times. The V gene is TRBV19, the J gene TRBJ1-5, with 8 bases fitting TRBD1. Germline assignment: CDR1 LNHDA and CDR2 SQIVND (reference sequence). This CDR3 has 13 amino acids. The V segment lost 8 bases and the J segment 5 bases; nucleotides outside the gene matches: 5. This CDR3 reads CASWTGSHQPQHF. CDR3 bases: TGTGCCAGTTGGACAGGGTCGCATCAGCCCCAGCATTTT.

V and J are TRBV5-5 and TRBJ1-5; D is uncertain. This CDR3 has 13 residues. V was cut by 0 bases and J by 2 bases, with 3 bases left in between. Germline loops: CDR1 SGHKS, CDR2 YYEKEE (reference sequence). The CDR3 region has the DNA TGTGCCAGCAGCTTGGTGGGCAATCAGCCCCAGCATTTT. Encoded protein: CASSLVGNQPQHF.

This clone was seen just once. The chain has TRBV18 and TRBJ1-2; a possible D gene is TRBD1 (6 bases). Germline-derived CDR1 and CDR2 are KGHSH and LQKENI. The V end was cut by 3 bases, the J end by 0 bases, with 17 bases between. CDR3 length: 17 residues. The CDR3 sequence: CASSPQAPGHSNYGYTF. The CDR3 DNA follows: TGTGCCAGCTCACCCCAAGCCCCGGGACACTCTAACTATGGCTACACCTTC.

The rearrangement joins TRBV27 to TRBJ2-1, with D perhaps being TRBD1 or TRBD2 (5 bases each). In germline, CDR1 is MNHEY, CDR2 SMNVEV (reference sequence). The CDR3 is made up of 16 amino acids. V lost 5 bases and J lost 8, with 22 bases in between. CDR3 amino acids: CASSLYRDLLLDEQFF. CDR3 bases: TGTGCCAGCAGTCTCTACCGGGACCTCCTTCTTGATGAGCAGTTCTTC.

This sequence joins TRBV18 and TRBJ2-1, with TRBD2 identical over 14 bases. CDR3 length equals 16 residues. Trimming took 3 bases from V and 7 from J; bases not matched to a gene: 5. Germline assignment: CDR1 KGHSH and CDR2 LQKENI. CDR3 residues: CASSPPGTSGRNEQFF. The CDR3 DNA follows: TGTGCCAGCTCACCTCCCGGGACTAGCGGGAGAAATGAGCAGTTCTTC.